These T cell receptor beta chains were read from a single sample in a study of shared clonotypes between healthy human individuals. The protocol was immunoSEQ multiplex PCR, while the TCRdb copy is restricted to in-frame clones and leaves out a portion. The data contain over 1.4 million clones, around 97% of them singletons. The specimen was naive CD4+ T cells sorted from blood. The source is a man under 40 in good health. Each CDR3 is given with its conserved first and last residue. Each record gives: D gene, J gene, clone size, CDR3 length, V gene, CDR3 DNA, CDR3 protein. D genes are given only for firm matches. Some rows mark clone size as missing; the rest say once, few, many or name a class of expanded clone.

D gene: .
J gene: TRBJ1-5
clone size: .
CDR3 length: 15
V gene: TRBV21-1
CDR3 DNA: TGTGCCAGCAGCAAAGGGACAGCGGGCAATCAGCCCCAGCATTTT
CDR3 protein: CASSKGTAGNQPQHF

D gene: .
J gene: TRBJ2-7
clone size: .
CDR3 length: 17
V gene: TRBV5-4
CDR3 DNA: TGTGCCAGCAGCCCAAATGTCAGGACCGGGACCTCCTACGAGCAGTACTTC
CDR3 protein: CASSPNVRTGTSYEQYF

D gene: TRBD2
J gene: TRBJ2-1
clone size: .
CDR3 length: 19
V gene: TRBV11-2
CDR3 DNA: TGTGCCAGCAGCTCCCTCCGTAGGACTAGCGGGTCCCCCAGGGGTGAGCAGTTCTTC
CDR3 protein: CASSSLRRTSGSPRGEQFF

D gene: .
J gene: TRBJ2-1
clone size: .
CDR3 length: 16
V gene: TRBV28
CDR3 DNA: TGTGCCAGCAGTTTATTGGGCCAGGTAATATTCAATGAGCAGTTCTTC
CDR3 protein: CASSLLGQVIFNEQFF

D gene: .
J gene: TRBJ2-1
clone size: once
CDR3 length: 15
V gene: TRBV28
CDR3 DNA: TGTGCCAGCAGGGTGAGGAGTAGCGGCTACAATGAGCAGTTCTTC
CDR3 protein: CASRVRSSGYNEQFF

D gene: TRBD2
J gene: TRBJ2-5
clone size: .
CDR3 length: 18
V gene: TRBV5-8
CDR3 DNA: TGTGCCAGCAGCTGGCCCTTTCACCATTACGGGAGGCTCGAGACCCAGTACTTC
CDR3 protein: CASSWPFHHYGRLETQYF

D gene: .
J gene: TRBJ1-5
clone size: once
CDR3 length: 17
V gene: TRBV30
CDR3 DNA: TGTGCCTGGAGTGTACGAAAGGGCAGGAGTAGCAATCAGCCCCAGCATTTT
CDR3 protein: CAWSVRKGRSSNQPQHF

D gene: .
J gene: TRBJ2-3
clone size: .
CDR3 length: 14
V gene: TRBV27
CDR3 DNA: TGTGCCAGCAGTCCGAGACGGGACACAGATACGCAGTATTTT
CDR3 protein: CASSPRRDTDTQYF

D gene: TRBD1
J gene: TRBJ2-7
clone size: .
CDR3 length: 13
V gene: TRBV5-1
CDR3 DNA: TGCGCCAGCAGCTCCGGACAGGGGAGCGAGCAGTACTTC
CDR3 protein: CASSSGQGSEQYF

D gene: TRBD1
J gene: TRBJ1-2
clone size: few
CDR3 length: 13
V gene: TRBV7-2
CDR3 DNA: TGTGCCAGCAAGGAGAGGGGGCTGAGCGGCTACACCTTC
CDR3 protein: CASKERGLSGYTF

D gene: .
J gene: TRBJ2-2
clone size: .
CDR3 length: 16
V gene: TRBV7-6
CDR3 DNA: TGTGCCAGCAGCCAGGGCCCAAGCTCAACAACCGGGGAGCTGTTTTTT
CDR3 protein: CASSQGPSSTTGELFF

D gene: .
J gene: TRBJ2-5
clone size: once
CDR3 length: 15
V gene: TRBV7-6
CDR3 DNA: TGTGCCAGCAGCAAAGTTCGGGGACTCCAAGAGACCCAGTACTTC
CDR3 protein: CASSKVRGLQETQYF